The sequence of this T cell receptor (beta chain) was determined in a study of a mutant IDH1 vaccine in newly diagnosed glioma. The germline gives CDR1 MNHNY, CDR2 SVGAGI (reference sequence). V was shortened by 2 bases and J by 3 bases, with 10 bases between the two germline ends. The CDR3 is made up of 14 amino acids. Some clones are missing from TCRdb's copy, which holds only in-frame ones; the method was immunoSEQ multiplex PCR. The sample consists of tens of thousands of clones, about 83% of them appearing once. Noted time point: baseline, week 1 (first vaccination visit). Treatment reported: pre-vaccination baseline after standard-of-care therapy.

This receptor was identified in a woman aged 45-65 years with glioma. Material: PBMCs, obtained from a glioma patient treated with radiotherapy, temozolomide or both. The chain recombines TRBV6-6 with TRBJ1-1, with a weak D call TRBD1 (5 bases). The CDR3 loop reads CASSYRGEDTEAFF. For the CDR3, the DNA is TGTGCCAGCAGTTACCGGGGGGAGGACACTGAAGCTTTCTTT.